The clone carrying this T cell receptor beta chain was recorded many times. Scientists amplified the TCR beta CDR3 regions from RNA transcripts. RT-PCR in the first round used HTBI primers; a second-round multiplex PCR followed. TCRdb used MiXCR to reprocess the multiplex PCR reads, holding one entry per CDR3 protein. The sample lists over 200,000 distinct CDR3 sequences, 25% to 35% seen once, with 8.5% to 9.5% in the top ten. The sample originates from a study of Graves' ophthalmopathy and Graves' hyperthyroidism. The germline V gene has CDR1 LNHDA and CDR2 SQIVND (reference sequence). The junction had 3 bases not matched to a gene; V was cut back by 5 bases and J by 5 bases. This CDR3 contains 14 residues.

The chain has TRBV19 and TRBJ2-2; 9 bases align to TRBD1. This receptor was taken from a man between 50 and 59 years old with Graves' ophthalmopathy. Sequenced input: peripheral blood. The CDR3 spells CASSRTGETGELFF. CDR3 nucleotides: TGTGCCAGTAGTCGGACAGGGGAAACCGGGGAGCTGTTTTTT.